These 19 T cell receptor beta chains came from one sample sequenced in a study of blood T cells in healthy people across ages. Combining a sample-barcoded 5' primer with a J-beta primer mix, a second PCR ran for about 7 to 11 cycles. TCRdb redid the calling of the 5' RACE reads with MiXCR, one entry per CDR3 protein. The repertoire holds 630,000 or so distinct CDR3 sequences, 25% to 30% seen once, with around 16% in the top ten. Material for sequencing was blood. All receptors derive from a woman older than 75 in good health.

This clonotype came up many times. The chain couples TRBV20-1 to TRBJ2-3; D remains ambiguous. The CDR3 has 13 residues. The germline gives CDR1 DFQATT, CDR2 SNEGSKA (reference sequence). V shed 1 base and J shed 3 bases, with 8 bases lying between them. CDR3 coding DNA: TGCAGTGCTAGAGTTGTCGGGACAGATACGCAGTATTTT. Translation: CSARVVGTDTQYF.

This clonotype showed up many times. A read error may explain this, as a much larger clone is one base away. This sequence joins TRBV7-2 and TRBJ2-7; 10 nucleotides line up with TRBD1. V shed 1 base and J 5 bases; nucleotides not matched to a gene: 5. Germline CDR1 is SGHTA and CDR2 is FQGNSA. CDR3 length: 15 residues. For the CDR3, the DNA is TGTGCCAGCAGCTTAGGACAGGGGGCGCGTGACGAGCAGTACTTC. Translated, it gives CASSLGQGARDEQYF.

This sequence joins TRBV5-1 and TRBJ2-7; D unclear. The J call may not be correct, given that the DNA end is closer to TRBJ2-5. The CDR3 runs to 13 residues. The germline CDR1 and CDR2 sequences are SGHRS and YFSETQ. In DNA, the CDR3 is TGCGCCAGCAGCTTGGGACCGGCCGAGACCCAGTACTTC. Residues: CASSLGPAETQYF.

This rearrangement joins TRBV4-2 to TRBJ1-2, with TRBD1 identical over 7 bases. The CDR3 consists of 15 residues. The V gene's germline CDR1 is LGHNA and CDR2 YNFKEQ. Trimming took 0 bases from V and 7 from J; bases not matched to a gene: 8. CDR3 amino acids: CASSQDTRGLGGYTF. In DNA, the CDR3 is TGTGCCAGCAGCCAAGATACGAGGGGGCTAGGTGGCTACACCTTC.

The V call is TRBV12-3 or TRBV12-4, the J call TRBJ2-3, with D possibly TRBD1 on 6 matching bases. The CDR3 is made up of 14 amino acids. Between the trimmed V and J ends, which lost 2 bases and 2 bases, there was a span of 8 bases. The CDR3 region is CASSLNRATDTQYF. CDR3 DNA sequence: TGTGCCAGCAGTTTAAACAGGGCCACAGATACGCAGTATTTT.

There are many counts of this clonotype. CDR3 sequence reads: CSALTPLGTDTQYF. The CDR3 DNA follows: TGCAGTGCCCTTACCCCACTAGGAACAGATACGCAGTATTTT. This sequence joins TRBV20-1 and TRBJ2-3, with a possible D match to TRBD2 (5 bases). The length of the CDR3 is 14 residues. Germline CDR1 reads DFQATT; CDR2 reads SNEGSKA (reference sequence). V dropped 6 bases and J dropped 3 bases, with 16 bases sitting between them.

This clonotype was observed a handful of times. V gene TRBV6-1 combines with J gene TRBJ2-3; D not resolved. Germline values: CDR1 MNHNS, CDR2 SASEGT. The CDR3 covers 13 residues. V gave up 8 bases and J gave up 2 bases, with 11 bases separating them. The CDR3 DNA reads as TGTGCCAGCGCGAGCCTTGACACAGATACGCAGTATTTT. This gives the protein CASASLDTDTQYF.

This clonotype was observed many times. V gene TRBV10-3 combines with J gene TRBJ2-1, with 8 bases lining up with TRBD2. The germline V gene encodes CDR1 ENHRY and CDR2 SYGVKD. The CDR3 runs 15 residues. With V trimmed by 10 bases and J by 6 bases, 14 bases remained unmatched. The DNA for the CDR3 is TGTGCCACCGCCTTTGTGGCGGGGGGCCCCAATGAGCAGTTCTTC. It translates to CATAFVAGGPNEQFF.

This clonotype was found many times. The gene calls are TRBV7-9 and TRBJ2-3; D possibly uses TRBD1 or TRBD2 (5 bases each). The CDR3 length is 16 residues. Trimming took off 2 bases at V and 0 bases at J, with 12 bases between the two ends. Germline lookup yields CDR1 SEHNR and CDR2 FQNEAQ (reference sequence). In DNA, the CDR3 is TGTGCCAGCAGCTTAACTGGGACGGATAGCACAGATACGCAGTATTTT. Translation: CASSLTGTDSTDTQYF.

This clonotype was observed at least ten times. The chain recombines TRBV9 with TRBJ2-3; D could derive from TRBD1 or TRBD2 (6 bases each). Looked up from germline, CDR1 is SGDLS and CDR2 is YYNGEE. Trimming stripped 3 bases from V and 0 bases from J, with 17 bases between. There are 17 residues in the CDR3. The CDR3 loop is CASSATNRDSSTDTQYF. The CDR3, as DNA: TGTGCCAGCAGCGCAACGAACAGGGACTCGAGCACAGATACGCAGTATTTT.

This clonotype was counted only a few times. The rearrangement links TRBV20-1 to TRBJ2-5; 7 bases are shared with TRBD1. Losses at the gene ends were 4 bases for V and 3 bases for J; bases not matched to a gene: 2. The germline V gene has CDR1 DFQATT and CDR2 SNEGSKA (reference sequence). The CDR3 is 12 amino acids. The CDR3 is CSAKGAEETQYF. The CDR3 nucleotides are TGCAGTGCTAAGGGGGCAGAAGAGACCCAGTACTTC.

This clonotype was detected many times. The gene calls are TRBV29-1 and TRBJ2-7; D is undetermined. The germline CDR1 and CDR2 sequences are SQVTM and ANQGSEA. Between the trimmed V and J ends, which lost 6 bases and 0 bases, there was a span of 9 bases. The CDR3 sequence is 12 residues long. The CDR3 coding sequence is TGCAGCGTAAAGACCGACTCCTACGAGCAGTACTTC. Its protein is CSVKTDSYEQYF.

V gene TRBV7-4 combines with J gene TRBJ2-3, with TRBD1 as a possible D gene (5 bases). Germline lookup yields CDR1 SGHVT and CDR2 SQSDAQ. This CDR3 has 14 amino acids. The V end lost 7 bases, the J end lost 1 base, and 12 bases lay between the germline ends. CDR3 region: CASNWQGRTDTQYF. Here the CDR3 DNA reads TGTGCCAGCAATTGGCAGGGTCGCACAGATACGCAGTATTTT.

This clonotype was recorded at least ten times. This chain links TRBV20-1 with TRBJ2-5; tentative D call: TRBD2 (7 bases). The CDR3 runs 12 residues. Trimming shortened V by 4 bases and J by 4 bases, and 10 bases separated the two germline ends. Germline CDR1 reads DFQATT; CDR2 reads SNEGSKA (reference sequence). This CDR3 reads CSAKGGGETQYF. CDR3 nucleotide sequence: TGCAGTGCTAAAGGGGGGGGAGAGACCCAGTACTTC.

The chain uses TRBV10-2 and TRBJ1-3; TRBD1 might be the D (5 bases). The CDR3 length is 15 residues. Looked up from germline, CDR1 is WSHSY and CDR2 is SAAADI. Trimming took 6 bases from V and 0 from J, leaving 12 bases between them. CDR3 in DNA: TGCGCCAGCAGCGGAACAGGAAGCTCTGGAAACACCATATATTTT. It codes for CASSGTGSSGNTIYF.

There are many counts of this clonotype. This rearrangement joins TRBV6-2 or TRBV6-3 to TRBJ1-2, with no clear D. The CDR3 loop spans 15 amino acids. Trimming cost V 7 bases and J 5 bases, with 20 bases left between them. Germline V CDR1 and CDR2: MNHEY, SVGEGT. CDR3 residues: CASIEGIWATYGYTF. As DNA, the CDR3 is TGTGCCAGCATCGAGGGAATTTGGGCGACATATGGCTACACCTTC.

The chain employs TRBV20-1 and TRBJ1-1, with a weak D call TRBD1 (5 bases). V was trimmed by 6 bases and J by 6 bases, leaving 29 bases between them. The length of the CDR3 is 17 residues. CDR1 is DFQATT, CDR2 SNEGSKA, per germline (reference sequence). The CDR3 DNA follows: TGCAGTGCCCCCTCACCCTCCGGGACTTTCTTCTCCGCTGAAGCTTTCTTT. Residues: CSAPSPSGTFFSAEAFF.

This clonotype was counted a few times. CDR3 residues: CACMTLNGNQPQHF. CDR3 in DNA: TGTGCCTGCATGACGCTGAACGGCAATCAGCCCCAGCATTTT. The chain has TRBV30 and TRBJ1-5; D remains ambiguous. V was pared by 6 bases and J by 2 bases, with 14 bases between. CDR1 is GTSNPN and CDR2 is SVGIG in the germline V gene (reference sequence). The CDR3 length is 14 residues. Drawing the rest from reference TRBV30 and TRBJ1-5, the complete variable domain is SQTIHQWPATLVQPVGSPLSLECTVEGTSNPNLYWYRQAAGRGLQLLFYSVGIGQISSEVPQNLSASRPQDRQFILSSKKLLLSDSGFYLCACMTLNGNQPQHFGDGTRLSIL.

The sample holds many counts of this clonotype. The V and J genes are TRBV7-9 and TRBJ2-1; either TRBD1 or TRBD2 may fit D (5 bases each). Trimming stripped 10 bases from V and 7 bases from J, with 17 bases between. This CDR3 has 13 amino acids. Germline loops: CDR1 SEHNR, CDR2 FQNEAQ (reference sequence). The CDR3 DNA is TGTGCCACCAATTCGGGGACGGAGAATGAGCAGTTCTTC. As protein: CATNSGTENEQFF.